One T cell receptor beta chain is described in this entry. Its antigen is currently unknown. This sample stems from a study of T cell responses to AZD1222 COVID-19 vaccine. Regarding the study as a whole: Targeting of unmutated variant regions was reportedly seen in nearly half of spike-specific TCRs. Following two doses of AZD1222, Spike-specific TCR breadth and depth rose. Seropositivity was recorded at baseline in only six AZD1222 recipients.

Sequenced by immunoSEQ multiplex PCR; TCRdb stores in-frame clones only, minus some. The sample lists about 110,000 clones, 81% occurring once. The source material was peripheral blood, sampled on day 0 of AZD1222 vaccination. This TCR was recovered from an adult in good health.

The CDR3 here is CASSEFNEQFF. Here the CDR3 DNA reads TGTGCCAGCAGTGAATTCAATGAGCAGTTCTTC. The V gene is TRBV25-1, the J gene TRBJ2-1; D call uncertain. This CDR3 contains 11 residues. Trimming pared 1 base from V and 6 bases from J, leaving 1 base between. Germline CDR1 MGHDK, CDR2 SYGVNS.